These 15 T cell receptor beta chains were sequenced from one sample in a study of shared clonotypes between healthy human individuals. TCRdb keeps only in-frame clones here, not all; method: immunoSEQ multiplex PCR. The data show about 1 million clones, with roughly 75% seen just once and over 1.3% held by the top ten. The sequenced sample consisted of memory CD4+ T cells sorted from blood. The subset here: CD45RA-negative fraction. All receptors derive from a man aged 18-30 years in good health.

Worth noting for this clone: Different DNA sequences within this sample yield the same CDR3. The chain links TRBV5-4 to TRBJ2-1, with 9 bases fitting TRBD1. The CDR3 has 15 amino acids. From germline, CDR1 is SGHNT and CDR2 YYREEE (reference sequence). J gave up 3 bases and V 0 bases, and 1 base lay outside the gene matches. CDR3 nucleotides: TGTGCCAGCAGCTTGGACAGGGGGCTCTACAATGAGCAGTTCTTC. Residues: CASSLDRGLYNEQFF.

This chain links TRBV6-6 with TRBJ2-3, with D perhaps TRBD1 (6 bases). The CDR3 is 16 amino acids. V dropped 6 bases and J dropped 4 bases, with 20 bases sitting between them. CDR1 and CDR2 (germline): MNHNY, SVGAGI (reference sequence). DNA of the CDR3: TGTGCCAGCAGCCAGCAGGGGCTAACTTATGCAGATACGCAGTATTTT. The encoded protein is CASSQQGLTYADTQYF.

The chain's CDR3 is CASSSGSTDTQYF. The DNA for the CDR3 is TGTGCCAGCAGTAGCGGCAGCACAGATACGCAGTATTTT. The gene calls are TRBV6-1 and TRBJ2-3; D might be TRBD2 (5 bases). Germline V gene data show CDR1 as MNHNS and CDR2 as SASEGT. V was pared by 5 bases and J by 0 bases, with 6 bases between. This CDR3 is 13 amino acids long.

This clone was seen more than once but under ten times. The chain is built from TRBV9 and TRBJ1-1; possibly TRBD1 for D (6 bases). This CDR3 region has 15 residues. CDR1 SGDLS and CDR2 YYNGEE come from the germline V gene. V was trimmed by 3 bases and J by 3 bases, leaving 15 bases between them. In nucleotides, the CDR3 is TGTGCCAGCAGCGGAAGCACAGGGTTGCACACTGAAGCTTTCTTT. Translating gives CASSGSTGLHTEAFF.

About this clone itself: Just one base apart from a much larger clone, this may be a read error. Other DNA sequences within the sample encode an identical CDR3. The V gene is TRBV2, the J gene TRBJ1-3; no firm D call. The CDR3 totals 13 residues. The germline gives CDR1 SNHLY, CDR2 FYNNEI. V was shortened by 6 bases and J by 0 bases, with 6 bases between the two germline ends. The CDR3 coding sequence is TGTGCCAGCAGGGGATACTCTGGAAACACCATATATTTT. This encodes CASRGYSGNTIYF.

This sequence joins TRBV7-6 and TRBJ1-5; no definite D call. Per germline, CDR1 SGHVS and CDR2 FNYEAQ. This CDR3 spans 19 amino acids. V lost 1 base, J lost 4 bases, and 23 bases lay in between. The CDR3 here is CASSLESPLWRTMNQPQHF. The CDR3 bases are TGTGCCAGCAGCTTAGAAAGTCCCCTTTGGCGGACGATGAATCAGCCCCAGCATTTT.

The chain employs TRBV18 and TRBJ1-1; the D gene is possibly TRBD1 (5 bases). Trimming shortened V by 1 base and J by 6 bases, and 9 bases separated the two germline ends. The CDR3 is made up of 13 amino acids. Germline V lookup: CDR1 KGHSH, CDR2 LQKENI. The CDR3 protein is CASSPRGAAEAFF. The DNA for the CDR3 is TGTGCCAGCTCACCACGCGGGGCGGCTGAAGCTTTCTTT.

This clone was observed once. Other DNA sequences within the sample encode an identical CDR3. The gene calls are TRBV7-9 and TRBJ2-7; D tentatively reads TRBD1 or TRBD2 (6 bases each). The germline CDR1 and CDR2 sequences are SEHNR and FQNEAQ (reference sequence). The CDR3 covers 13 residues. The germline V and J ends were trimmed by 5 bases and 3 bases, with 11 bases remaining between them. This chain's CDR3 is CASSPGGLYEQYF. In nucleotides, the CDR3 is TGTGCCAGCAGCCCCGGGGGCCTCTACGAGCAGTACTTC.

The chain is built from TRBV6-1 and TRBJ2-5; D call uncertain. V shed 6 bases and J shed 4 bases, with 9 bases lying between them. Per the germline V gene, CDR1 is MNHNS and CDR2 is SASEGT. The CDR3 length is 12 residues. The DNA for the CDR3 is TGTGCCAGCAGCAGACATGGAGAGACCCAGTACTTC. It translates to CASSRHGETQYF.

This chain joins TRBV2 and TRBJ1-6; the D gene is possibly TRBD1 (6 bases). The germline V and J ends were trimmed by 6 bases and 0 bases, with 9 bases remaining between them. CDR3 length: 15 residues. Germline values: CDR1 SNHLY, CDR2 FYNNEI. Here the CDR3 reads CASRRGGSYNSPLHF. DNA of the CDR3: TGTGCCAGCAGGAGGGGGGGCTCCTATAATTCACCCCTCCACTTT.

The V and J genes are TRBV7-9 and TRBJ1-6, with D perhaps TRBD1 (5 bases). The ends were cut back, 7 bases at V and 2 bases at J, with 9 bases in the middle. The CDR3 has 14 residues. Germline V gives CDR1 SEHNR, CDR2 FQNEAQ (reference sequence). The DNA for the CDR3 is TGTGCCAGCACCCAACAGGCCTATAATTCACCCCTCCACTTT. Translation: CASTQQAYNSPLHF.

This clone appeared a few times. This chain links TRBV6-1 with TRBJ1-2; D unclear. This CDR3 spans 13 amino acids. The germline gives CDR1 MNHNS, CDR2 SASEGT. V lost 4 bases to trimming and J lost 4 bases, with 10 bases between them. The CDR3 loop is CASSALLGYGYTF. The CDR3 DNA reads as TGTGCCAGCAGTGCCCTCCTCGGCTATGGCTACACCTTC.

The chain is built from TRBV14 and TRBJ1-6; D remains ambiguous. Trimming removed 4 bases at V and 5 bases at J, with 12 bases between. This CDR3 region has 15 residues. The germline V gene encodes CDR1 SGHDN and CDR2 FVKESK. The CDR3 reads CASSRTRTDNSPLHF. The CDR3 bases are TGTGCCAGCAGCCGGACGCGGACCGATAATTCACCCCTCCACTTT.

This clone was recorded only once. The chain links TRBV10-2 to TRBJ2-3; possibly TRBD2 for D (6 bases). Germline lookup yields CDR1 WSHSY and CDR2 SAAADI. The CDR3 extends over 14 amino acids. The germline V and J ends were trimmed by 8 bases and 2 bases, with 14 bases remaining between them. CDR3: CASCRASVTDTQYF. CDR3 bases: TGCGCCAGCTGTCGGGCTAGCGTCACAGATACGCAGTATTTT.

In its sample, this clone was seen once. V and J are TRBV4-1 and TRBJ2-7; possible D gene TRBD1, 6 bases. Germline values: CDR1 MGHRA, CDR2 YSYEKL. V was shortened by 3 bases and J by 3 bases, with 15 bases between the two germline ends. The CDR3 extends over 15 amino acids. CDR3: CASSHTTGTYYEQYF. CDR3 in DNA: TGCGCCAGCAGCCATACGACAGGAACCTACTACGAGCAGTACTTC.